The 12 T cell receptor beta chains below all came from one sample that was sequenced in a study of T-cell memory formation after mild COVID-19. TCRdb re-analysed the 5' RACE reads in MiXCR, keeping a single row per CDR3 protein. The repertoire consists of about 600,000 distinct CDR3 sequences, with about a fifth occurring once and the leading ten covering roughly 9.1%. The specimen was PBMCs or a T cell subset sorted from them (not recorded which). The receptors come from an adult woman who had mild COVID-19 (a few samples of this study predate the infection). Cell type and time point are not known.

This clonotype was picked up a small number of times. The V gene is TRBV7-8, the J gene TRBJ2-2; 10 nucleotides agree with TRBD2. V dropped 3 bases and J dropped 1; count of bases not matched to a gene: 8. Germline CDR1 SGHVS, CDR2 FQNEAQ. The length of the CDR3 is 18 residues. CDR3 loop: CASSLGLAGAVNTGELFF. The CDR3, as DNA: TGTGCCAGCAGCTTGGGTCTAGCGGGGGCCGTGAACACCGGGGAGCTGTTTTTT.

The V and J genes are TRBV6-2 or TRBV6-3 and TRBJ2-1, with 10 bases fitting TRBD1. The V gene end was trimmed by 2 bases and the J gene end by 7 bases; junction bases not matched to a gene: 11. The CDR3 is made up of 17 amino acids. Germline V gene sequence: CDR1 MNHEY, CDR2 SVGEGT. The DNA for the CDR3 is TGTGCCAGCAGTTACCCGCCGGGACAGGGGTCGGGGAATGAGCAGTTCTTC. This codes for CASSYPPGQGSGNEQFF.

The V and J genes are TRBV16 and TRBJ2-7; the D is unclear. The CDR3 totals 15 residues. V lost 2 bases, J lost 3 bases, and 14 bases lay in between. The germline V gene encodes CDR1 KGHSY and CDR2 FQNENV. The DNA for the CDR3 is TGTGCCAGCAGCCAAACTCGATCCGGGCTCTACGAGCAGTACTTC. Translation gives CASSQTRSGLYEQYF. The whole variable domain, filled in from reference TRBV16 and TRBJ2-7, reads GEEVAQTPKHLVRGEGQKAKLYCAPIKGHSYVFWYQQVLKNEFKFLISFQNENVFDETGMPKERFSAKCLPNSPCSLEIQATKLEDSAVYFCASSQTRSGLYEQYFGPGTRLTVT.

In this sample, this clonotype turned up many times. The gene calls are TRBV29-1 and TRBJ2-2; no reliable D call. This CDR3 is built from 11 residues. The V end was cut by 4 bases, the J end by 3 bases, with 3 bases between. Germline CDR1 is SQVTM and CDR2 is ANQGSEA. CDR3 sequence reads: CSVADTGELFF. CDR3 DNA: TGCAGCGTTGCCGACACCGGGGAGCTGTTTTTT.

V and J are TRBV5-1 and TRBJ2-7; D is ambiguous. There are 14 residues in the CDR3. The germline V gene encodes CDR1 SGHRS and CDR2 YFSETQ. Trimming removed 5 bases at V and 2 bases at J, with 14 bases between. This CDR3 reads CASRSSSEAYEQYF. DNA for the CDR3: TGCGCCAGCAGGTCTAGTAGTGAGGCCTACGAGCAGTACTTC.

V and J are TRBV28 and TRBJ2-1; TRBD1 or TRBD2 may be the D gene (5 bases each). The CDR3 length is 13 residues. Trimming shortened V by 4 bases and J by 6 bases, and 10 bases separated the two germline ends. CDR1 and CDR2 (germline): MDHEN, SYDVKM. The CDR3 protein is CASSSTGLNEQFF. In DNA, the CDR3 is TGTGCCAGCAGTTCGACGGGGCTCAATGAGCAGTTCTTC.

This clonotype has just a few counts. V and J are TRBV15 and TRBJ2-1; perhaps D is TRBD1 or TRBD2 (5 bases each). CDR3 size: 16 residues. Trimming took off 5 bases at V and 4 bases at J, with 18 bases between the two ends. Germline CDR1 is LNHNV and CDR2 is YYDKDF (reference sequence). Written as DNA, the CDR3 is TGTGCCACCAGCTTCCGCCGGGACCTCCCATACAATGAGCAGTTCTTC. Translation: CATSFRRDLPYNEQFF.

This chain links TRBV7-3 with TRBJ2-3; 8 bases line up with TRBD2. The germline V gene has CDR1 SGHTA and CDR2 FQGTGA. This CDR3 contains 18 residues. V gave up 1 base and J gave up 1 base; unmatched junction bases: 10. The CDR3: CASSLNRGGGHRTDTQYF. In DNA, the CDR3 is TGTGCCAGCAGCTTAAATAGAGGCGGGGGGCATCGCACAGATACGCAGTATTTT.

V gene TRBV20-1 combines with J gene TRBJ2-3; 10 bases line up with TRBD2. V lost 3 bases and J lost 6; bases outside the gene matches: 9. CDR3 size: 15 residues. The germline CDR1 and CDR2 sequences are DFQATT and SNEGSKA (reference sequence). CDR3 bases: TGCAGTGCTAGGAACTTAGCGGGGGGAGGGGATACGCAGTATTTT. As protein: CSARNLAGGGDTQYF.

V gene TRBV6-1 combines with J gene TRBJ2-3; possible D gene TRBD1, 7 bases. The CDR3 loop spans 15 amino acids. CDR1 MNHNS and CDR2 SASEGT come from the germline V gene. V was clipped by 4 bases and J by 2 bases, with 13 bases between them. This chain's CDR3 is CASSATGTYTDTQYF. The CDR3 nucleotides read TGTGCCAGCAGTGCGACAGGGACTTACACAGATACGCAGTATTTT.

The chain combines TRBV7-2 with TRBJ1-2; D remains unclear. V was clipped by 0 bases and J by 8 bases, with 4 bases between them. In germline, CDR1 is SGHTA, CDR2 FQGNSA. The CDR3 runs 11 residues. The CDR3 loop reads CASSLAAGYTF. In DNA form, the CDR3 reads TGTGCCAGCAGCTTAGCGGCGGGCTACACCTTC. The full variable domain, its missing parts supplied by reference TRBV7-2 and TRBJ1-2, is GAGVSQSPSNKVTEKGKDVELRCDPISGHTALYWYRQSLGQGLEFLIYFQGNSAPDKSGLPSDRFSAERTGGSVSTLTIQRTQQEDSAVYLCASSLAAGYTFGSGTRLTVV.

J is TRBJ1-2 and V is TRBV5-6, with 7 bases matching TRBD1. The germline V gene has CDR1 SGHDT and CDR2 YYEEEE. CDR3 length: 17 residues. The junction had 16 bases not matched to a gene; V was cut back by 4 bases and J by 4 bases. The CDR3 region has the DNA TGTGCCAGCAGCCACGCTCCCCCACAGGGGCCGTCCTATGGCTACACCTTC. Translating gives CASSHAPPQGPSYGYTF.